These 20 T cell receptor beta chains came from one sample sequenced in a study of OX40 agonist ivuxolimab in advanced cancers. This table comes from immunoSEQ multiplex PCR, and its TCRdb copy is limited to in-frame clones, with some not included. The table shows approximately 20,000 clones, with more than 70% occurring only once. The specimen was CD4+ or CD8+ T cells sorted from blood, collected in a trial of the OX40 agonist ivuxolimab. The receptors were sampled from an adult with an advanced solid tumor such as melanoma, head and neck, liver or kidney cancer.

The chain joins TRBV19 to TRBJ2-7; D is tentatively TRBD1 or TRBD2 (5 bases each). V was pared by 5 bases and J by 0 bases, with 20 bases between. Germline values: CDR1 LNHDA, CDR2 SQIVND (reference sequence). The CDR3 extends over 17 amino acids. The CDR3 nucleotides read TGTGCCAGTAGTCTCTCTGTCCGGGGCCTAGACTCCTACGAGCAGTACTTC. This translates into CASSLSVRGLDSYEQYF.

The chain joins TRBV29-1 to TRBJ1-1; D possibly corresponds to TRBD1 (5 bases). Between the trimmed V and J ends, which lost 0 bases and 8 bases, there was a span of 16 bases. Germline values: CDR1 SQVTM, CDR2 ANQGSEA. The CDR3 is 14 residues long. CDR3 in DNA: TGCAGCGTTGAAGATCCTGGTAGGGGCGGGGAAGCTTTCTTT. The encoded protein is CSVEDPGRGGEAFF. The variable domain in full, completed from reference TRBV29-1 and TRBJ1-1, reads SAVISQKPSRDICQRGTSLTIQCQVDSQVTMMFWYRQQPGQSLTLIATANQGSEATYESGFVIDKFPISRPNLTFSTLTVSNMSPEDSSIYLCSVEDPGRGGEAFFGQGTRLTVV.

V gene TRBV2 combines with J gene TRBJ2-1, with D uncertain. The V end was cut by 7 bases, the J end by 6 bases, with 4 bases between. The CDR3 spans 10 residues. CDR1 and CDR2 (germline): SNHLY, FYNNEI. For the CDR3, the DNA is TGTGCCAGCAATACCAATGAGCAGTTCTTC. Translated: CASNTNEQFF.

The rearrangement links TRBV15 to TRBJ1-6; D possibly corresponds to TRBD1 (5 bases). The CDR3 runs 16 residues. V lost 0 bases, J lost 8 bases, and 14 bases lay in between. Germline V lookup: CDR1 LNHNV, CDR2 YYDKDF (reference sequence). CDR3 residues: CATSRDRGGGDSPLHF. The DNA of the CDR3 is TGTGCCACCAGCAGAGATCGGGGGGGAGGGGATTCACCCCTCCACTTT.

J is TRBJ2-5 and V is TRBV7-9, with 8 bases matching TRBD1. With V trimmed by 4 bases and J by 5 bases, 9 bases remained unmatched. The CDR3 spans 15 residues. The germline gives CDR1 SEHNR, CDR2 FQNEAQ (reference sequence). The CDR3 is CASSSNSGGWETQYF. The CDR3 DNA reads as TGTGCCAGCAGCTCCAACTCAGGGGGCTGGGAGACCCAGTACTTC. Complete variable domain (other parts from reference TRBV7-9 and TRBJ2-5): DTGVSQNPRHKITKRGQNVTFRCDPISEHNRLYWYRQTLGQGPEFLTYFQNEAQLEKSRLLSDRFSAERPKGSFSTLEIQRTEQGDSAMYLCASSSNSGGWETQYFGPGTRLLVL.

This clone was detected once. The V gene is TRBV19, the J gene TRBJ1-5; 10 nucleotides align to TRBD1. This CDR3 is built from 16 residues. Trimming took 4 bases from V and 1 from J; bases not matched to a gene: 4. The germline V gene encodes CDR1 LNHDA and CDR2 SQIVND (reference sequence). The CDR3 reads CASSTDRGASNQPQHF. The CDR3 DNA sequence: TGTGCCAGTAGTACGGACAGGGGGGCCAGCAATCAGCCCCAGCATTTT. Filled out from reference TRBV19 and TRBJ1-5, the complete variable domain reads DGGITQSPKYLFRKEGQNVTLSCEQNLNHDAMYWYRQDPGQGLRLIYYSQIVNDFQKGDIAEGYSVSREKKESFPLTVTSAQKNPTAFYLCASSTDRGASNQPQHFGDGTRLSIL.

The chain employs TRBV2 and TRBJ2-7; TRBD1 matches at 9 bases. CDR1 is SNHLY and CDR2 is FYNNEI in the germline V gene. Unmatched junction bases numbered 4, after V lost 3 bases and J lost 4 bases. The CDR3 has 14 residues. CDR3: CASSDGQGIYEQYF. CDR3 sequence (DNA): TGTGCCAGCAGTGATGGACAGGGGATTTACGAGCAGTACTTC. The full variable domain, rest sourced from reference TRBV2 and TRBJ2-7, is EPEVTQTPSHQVTQMGQEVILRCVPISNHLYFYWYRQILGQKVEFLVSFYNNEISEKSEIFDDQFSVERPDGSNFTLKIRSTKLEDSAMYFCASSDGQGIYEQYFGPGTRLTVT.

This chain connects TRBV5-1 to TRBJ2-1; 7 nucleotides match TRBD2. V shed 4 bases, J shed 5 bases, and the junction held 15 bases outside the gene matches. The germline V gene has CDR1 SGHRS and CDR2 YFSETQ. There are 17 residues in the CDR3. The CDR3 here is CASSLTPGEGKDNEQFF. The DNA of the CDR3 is TGCGCCAGCAGCCTCACCCCCGGGGAGGGAAAGGACAATGAGCAGTTCTTC.

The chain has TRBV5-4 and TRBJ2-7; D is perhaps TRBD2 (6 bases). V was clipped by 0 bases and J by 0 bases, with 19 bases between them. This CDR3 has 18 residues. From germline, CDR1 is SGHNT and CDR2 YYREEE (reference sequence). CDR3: CASSLGGLGAGYSYEQYF. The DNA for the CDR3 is TGTGCCAGCAGCTTGGGTGGCCTAGGGGCGGGGTACTCCTACGAGCAGTACTTC. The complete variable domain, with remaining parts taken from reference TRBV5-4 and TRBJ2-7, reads ETGVTQSPTHLIKTRGQQVTLRCSSQSGHNTVSWYQQALGQGPQFIFQYYREEENGRGNFPPRFSGLQFPNYSSELNVNALELDDSALYLCASSLGGLGAGYSYEQYFGPGTRLTVT.

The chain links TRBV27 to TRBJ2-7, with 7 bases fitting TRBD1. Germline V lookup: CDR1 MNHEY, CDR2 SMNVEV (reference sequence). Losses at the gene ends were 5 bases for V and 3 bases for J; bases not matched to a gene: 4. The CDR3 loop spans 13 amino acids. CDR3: CASSPTGYYEQYF. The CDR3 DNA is TGTGCCAGCAGTCCGACAGGGTACTACGAGCAGTACTTC.

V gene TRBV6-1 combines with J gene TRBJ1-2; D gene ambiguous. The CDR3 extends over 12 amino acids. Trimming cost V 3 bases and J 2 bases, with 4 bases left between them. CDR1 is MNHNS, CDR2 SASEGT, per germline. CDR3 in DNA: TGTGCCAGCAGTGACGGAAACTATGGCTACACCTTC. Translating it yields CASSDGNYGYTF.

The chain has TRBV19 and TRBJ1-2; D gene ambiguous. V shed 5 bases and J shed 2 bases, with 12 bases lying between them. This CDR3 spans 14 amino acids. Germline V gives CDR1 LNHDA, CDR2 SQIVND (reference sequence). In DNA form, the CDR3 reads TGTGCCAGTAGTCCCCTTGGAGTCAACTATGGCTACACCTTC. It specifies CASSPLGVNYGYTF.

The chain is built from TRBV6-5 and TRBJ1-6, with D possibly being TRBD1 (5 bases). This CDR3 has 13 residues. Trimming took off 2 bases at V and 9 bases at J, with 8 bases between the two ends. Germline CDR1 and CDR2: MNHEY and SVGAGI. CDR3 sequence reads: CASSYGARSPLHF. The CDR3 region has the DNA TGTGCCAGCAGTTACGGGGCACGTTCACCCCTCCACTTT.

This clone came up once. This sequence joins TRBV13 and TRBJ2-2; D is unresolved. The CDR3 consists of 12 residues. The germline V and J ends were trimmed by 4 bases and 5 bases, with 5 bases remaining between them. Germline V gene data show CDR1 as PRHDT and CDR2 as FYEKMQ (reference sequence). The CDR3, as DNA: TGTGCCAGCAGCTCCCCAACCGGGGAGCTGTTTTTT. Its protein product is CASSSPTGELFF.

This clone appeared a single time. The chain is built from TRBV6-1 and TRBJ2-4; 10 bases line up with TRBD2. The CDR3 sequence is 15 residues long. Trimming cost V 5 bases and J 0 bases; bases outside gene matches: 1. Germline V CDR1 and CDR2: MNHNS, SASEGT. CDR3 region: CASSLAGVAKNIQYF. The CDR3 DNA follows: TGTGCCAGCAGTCTAGCGGGGGTAGCCAAAAACATTCAGTACTTC.

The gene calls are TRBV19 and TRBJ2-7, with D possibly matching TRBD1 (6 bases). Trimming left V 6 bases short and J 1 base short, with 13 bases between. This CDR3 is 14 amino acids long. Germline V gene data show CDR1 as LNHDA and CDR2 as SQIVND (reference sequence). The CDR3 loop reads CASRSFQGSYEQYF. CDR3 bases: TGTGCCAGTAGGTCTTTTCAGGGGTCCTACGAGCAGTACTTC.

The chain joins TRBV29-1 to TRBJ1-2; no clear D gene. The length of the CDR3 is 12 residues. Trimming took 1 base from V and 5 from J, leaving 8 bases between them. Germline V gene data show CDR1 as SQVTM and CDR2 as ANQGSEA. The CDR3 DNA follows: TGCAGCGTTGAAGGCAGAATGTATGGCTACACCTTC. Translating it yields CSVEGRMYGYTF.

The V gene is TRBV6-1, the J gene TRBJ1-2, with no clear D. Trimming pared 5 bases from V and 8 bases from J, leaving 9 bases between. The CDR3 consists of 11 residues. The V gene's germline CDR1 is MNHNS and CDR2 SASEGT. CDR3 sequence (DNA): TGTGCCAGCAGTCCCCAAGGGGGCTACACCTTC. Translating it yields CASSPQGGYTF.

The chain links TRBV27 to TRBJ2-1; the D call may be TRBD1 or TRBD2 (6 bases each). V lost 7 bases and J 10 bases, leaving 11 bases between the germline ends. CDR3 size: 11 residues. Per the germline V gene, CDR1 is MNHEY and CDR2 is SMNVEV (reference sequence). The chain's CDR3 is CASTAGGEQFF. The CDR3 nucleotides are TGTGCCAGCACGGCCGGGGGCGAGCAGTTCTTC.

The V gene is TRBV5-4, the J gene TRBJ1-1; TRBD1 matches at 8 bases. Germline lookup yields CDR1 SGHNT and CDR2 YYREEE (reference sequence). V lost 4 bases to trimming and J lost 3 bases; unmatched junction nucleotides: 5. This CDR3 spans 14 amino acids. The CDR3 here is CASSPGGRYTEAFF. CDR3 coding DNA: TGTGCCAGCAGCCCAGGGGGCAGGTACACTGAAGCTTTCTTT.